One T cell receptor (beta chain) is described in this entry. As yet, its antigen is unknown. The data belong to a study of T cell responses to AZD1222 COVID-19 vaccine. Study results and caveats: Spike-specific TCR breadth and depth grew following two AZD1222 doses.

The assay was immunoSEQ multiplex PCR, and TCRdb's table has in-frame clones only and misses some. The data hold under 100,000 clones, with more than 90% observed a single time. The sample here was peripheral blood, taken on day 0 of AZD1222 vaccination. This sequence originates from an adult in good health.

The CDR3 here is CASSPMWGRGEKLFF. CDR3 DNA sequence: TGTGCCAGCAGCCCCATGTGGGGAAGGGGTGAAAAACTGTTTTTT. This chain uses TRBV14 with TRBJ1-4; maybe TRBD1 (5 bases). CDR3 length equals 15 residues. V dropped 4 bases and J dropped 7 bases, with 16 bases sitting between them. The germline V gene has CDR1 SGHDN and CDR2 FVKESK.